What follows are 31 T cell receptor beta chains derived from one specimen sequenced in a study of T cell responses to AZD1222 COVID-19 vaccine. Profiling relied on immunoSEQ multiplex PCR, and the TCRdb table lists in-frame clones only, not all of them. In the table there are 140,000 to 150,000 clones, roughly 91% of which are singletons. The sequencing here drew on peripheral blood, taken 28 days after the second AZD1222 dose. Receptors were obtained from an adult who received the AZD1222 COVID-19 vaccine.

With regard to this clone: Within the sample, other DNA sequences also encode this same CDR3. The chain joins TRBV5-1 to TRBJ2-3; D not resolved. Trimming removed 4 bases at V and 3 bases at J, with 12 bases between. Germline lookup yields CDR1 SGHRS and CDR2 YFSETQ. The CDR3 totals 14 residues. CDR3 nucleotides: TGCGCCAGCAGCCTGGTTCAGGCGACAGATACGCAGTATTTT. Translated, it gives CASSLVQATDTQYF.

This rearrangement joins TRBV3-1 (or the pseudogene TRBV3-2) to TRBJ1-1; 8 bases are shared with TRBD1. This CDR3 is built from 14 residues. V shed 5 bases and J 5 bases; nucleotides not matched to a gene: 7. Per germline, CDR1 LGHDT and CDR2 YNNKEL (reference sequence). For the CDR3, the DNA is TGTGCCAGCAGCTTTCGACAGGGGTGGACTGAAGCTTTCTTT. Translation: CASSFRQGWTEAFF.

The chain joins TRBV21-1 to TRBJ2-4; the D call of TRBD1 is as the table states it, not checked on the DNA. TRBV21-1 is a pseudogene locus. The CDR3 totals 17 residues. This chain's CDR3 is CASSKAQTLQAKNIQYF. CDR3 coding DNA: TGTGCCAGCAGCAAAGCGCAGACACTCCAAGCCAAAAACATTCAGTACTTC.

The CDR3: CASSLAGGGYTF. DNA of the CDR3: TGTGCCAGCAGCTTAGCAGGGGGTGGCTACACCTTC. The chain couples TRBV7-6 to TRBJ1-2; D may be TRBD1 (6 bases). CDR3 size: 12 residues. Germline-derived CDR1 and CDR2 are SGHVS and FNYEAQ. V was cut by 0 bases and J by 7 bases, with 6 bases left in between.

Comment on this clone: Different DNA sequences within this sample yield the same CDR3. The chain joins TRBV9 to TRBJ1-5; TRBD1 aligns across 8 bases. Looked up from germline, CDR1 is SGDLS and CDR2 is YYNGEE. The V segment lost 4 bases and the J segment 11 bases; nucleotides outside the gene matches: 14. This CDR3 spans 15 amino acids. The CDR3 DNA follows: TGTGCCAGCAGCCGGACCGGACAGGGAGGATCGGCCCAGCATTTT. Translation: CASSRTGQGGSAQHF.

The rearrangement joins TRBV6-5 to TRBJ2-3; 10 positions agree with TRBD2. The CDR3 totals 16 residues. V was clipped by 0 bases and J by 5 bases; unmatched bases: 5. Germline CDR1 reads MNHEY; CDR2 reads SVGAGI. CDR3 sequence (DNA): TGTGCCAGCAGTTACTCGTCTAGCGGGAGATTAGATACGCAGTATTTT. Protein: CASSYSSSGRLDTQYF.

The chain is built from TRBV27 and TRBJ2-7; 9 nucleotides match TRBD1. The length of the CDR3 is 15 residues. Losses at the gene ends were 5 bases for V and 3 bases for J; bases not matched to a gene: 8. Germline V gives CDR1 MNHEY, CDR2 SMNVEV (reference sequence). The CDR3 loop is CASSVPGQGVYEQYF. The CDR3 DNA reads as TGTGCCAGCAGTGTACCGGGACAGGGTGTCTACGAGCAGTACTTC.

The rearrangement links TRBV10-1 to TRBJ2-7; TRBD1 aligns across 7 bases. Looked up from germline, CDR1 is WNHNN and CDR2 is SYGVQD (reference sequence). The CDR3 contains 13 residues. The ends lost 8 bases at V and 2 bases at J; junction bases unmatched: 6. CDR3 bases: TGCGCCAGCTCCTCTACAGGGGCCTACGAGCAGTACTTC. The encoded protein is CASSSTGAYEQYF.

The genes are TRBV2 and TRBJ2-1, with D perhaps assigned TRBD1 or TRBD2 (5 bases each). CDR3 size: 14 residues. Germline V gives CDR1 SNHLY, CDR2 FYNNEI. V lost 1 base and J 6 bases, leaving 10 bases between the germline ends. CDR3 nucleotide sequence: TGTGCCAGCAGTGAAGACGGGACCGGCAATGAGCAGTTCTTC. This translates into CASSEDGTGNEQFF.

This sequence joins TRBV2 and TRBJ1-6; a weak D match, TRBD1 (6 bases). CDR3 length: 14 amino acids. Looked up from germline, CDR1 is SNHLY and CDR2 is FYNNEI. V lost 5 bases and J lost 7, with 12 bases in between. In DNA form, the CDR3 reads TGTGCCAGCAGTCCACAGGGAATAAATTCACCCCTCCACTTT. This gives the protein CASSPQGINSPLHF.

The CDR3 is CASSRDGEGRTGELFF. DNA for the CDR3: TGTGCCAGCAGTCGAGACGGGGAGGGCCGCACCGGGGAGCTGTTTTTT. The chain employs TRBV7-9 and TRBJ2-2; 7 nucleotides align to TRBD2. Germline V gene data show CDR1 as SEHNR and CDR2 as FQNEAQ (reference sequence). This CDR3 is 16 amino acids long. V dropped 6 bases and J dropped 4; count of bases not matched to a gene: 11. Supplemented by reference TRBV7-9 and TRBJ2-2, the full variable domain reads DTGVSQNPRHKITKRGQNVTFRCDPISEHNRLYWYRQTLGQGPEFLTYFQNEAQLEKSRLLSDRFSAERPKGSFSTLEIQRTEQGDSAMYLCASSRDGEGRTGELFFGEGSRLTVL.

CDR3 DNA sequence: TGTGCCAGCAGTACTAGCGGGAGAGCTGGGGAGCTGTTTTTT. Translated, it gives CASSTSGRAGELFF. The genes are TRBV25-1 and TRBJ2-2; TRBD2 aligns across 11 bases. CDR1 MGHDK and CDR2 SYGVNS come from the germline V gene. The CDR3 consists of 14 residues. The J segment lost 8 bases and the V segment lost 5 bases, leaving 4 bases of the junction unmatched.

The CDR3 region is CASGQNEKLFF. The CDR3 nucleotides read TGTGCCAGCGGGCAAAATGAAAAACTGTTTTTT. V usage is TRBV6-5 and J usage is TRBJ1-4; D is uncertain. The CDR3 is 11 residues long. From germline, CDR1 is MNHEY and CDR2 SVGAGI. V lost 8 bases and J lost 5, with 6 bases in between.

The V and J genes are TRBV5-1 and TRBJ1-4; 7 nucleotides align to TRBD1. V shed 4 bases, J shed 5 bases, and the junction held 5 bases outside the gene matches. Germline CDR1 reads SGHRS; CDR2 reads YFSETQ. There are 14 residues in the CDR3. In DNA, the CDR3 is TGCGCCAGCAGCACCGGGACAGTCAATGAAAAACTGTTTTTT. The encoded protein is CASSTGTVNEKLFF.

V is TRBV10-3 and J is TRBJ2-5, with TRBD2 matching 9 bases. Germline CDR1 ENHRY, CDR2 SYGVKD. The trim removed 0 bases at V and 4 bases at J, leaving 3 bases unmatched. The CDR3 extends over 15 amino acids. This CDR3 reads CAISESGGGAETQYF. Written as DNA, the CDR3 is TGTGCCATCAGTGAGTCCGGCGGGGGGGCAGAGACCCAGTACTTC.

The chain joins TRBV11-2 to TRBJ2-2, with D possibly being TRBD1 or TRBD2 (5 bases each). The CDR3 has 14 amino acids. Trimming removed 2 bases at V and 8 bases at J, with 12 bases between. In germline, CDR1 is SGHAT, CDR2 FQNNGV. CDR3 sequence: CASSLFRDGGELFF. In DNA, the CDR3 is TGTGCCAGCAGCTTATTTAGGGACGGGGGGGAGCTGTTTTTT. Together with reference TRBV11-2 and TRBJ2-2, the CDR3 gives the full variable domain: EAGVAQSPRYKIIEKRQSVAFWCNPISGHATLYWYQQILGQGPKLLIQFQNNGVVDDSQLPKDRFSAERLKGVDSTLKIQPAKLEDSAVYLCASSLFRDGGELFFGEGSRLTVL.

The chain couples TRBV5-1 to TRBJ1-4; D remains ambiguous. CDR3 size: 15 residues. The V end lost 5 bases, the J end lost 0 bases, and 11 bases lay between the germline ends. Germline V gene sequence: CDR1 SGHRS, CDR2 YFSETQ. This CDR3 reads CASSEGPSTNEKLFF. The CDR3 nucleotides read TGCGCCAGCAGTGAAGGACCCTCAACTAATGAAAAACTGTTTTTT.

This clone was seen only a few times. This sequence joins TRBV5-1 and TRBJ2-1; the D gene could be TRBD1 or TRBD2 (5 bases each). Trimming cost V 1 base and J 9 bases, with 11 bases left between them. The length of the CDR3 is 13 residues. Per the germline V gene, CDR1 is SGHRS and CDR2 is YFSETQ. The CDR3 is CASSLTAGSEQFF. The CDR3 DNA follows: TGCGCCAGCAGCTTGACAGCAGGGAGTGAGCAGTTCTTC. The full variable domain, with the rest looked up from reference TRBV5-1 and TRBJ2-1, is KAGVTQTPRYLIKTRGQQVTLSCSPISGHRSVSWYQQTPGQGLQFLFEYFSETQRNKGNFPGRFSGRQFSNSRSEMNVSTLELGDSALYLCASSLTAGSEQFFGPGTRLTVL.

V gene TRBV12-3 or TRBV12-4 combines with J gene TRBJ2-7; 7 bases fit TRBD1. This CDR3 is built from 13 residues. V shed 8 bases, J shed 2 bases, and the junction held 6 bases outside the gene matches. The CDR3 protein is CASCRDRAYEQYF. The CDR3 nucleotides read TGTGCCAGCTGCCGGGACAGAGCCTACGAGCAGTACTTC.

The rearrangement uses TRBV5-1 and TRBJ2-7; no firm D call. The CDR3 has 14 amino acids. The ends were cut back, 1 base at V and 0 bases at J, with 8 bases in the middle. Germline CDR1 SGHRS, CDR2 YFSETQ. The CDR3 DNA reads TGCGCCAGCAGCTTGTCGACCAACTCCTACGAGCAGTACTTC. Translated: CASSLSTNSYEQYF.

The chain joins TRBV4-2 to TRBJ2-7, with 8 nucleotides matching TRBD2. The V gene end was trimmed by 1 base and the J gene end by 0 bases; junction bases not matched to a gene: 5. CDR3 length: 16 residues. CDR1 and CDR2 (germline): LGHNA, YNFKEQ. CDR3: CASSQVSGGASYEQYF. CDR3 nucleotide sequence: TGTGCCAGCAGCCAAGTGAGCGGGGGTGCCTCCTACGAGCAGTACTTC.

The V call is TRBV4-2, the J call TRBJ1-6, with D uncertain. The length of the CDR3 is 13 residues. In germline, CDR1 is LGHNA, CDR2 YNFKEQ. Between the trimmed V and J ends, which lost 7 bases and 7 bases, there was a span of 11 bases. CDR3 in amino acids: CASKSTVNSPLHF. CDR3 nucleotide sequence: TGTGCCAGCAAATCGACGGTCAATTCACCCCTCCACTTT.

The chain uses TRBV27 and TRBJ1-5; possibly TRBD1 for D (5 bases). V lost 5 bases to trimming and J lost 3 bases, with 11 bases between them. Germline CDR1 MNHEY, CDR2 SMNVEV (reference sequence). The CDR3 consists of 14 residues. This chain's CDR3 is CASSPTGTNQPQHF. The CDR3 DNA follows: TGTGCCAGCAGTCCCACCGGGACCAATCAGCCCCAGCATTTT.

The CDR3: CASSRQDFQETQYF. Here the CDR3 DNA reads TGTGCCAGCAGCCGTCAGGATTTCCAAGAGACCCAGTACTTC. The rearrangement joins TRBV11-1 to TRBJ2-5; D uncertain. V was clipped by 5 bases and J by 1 base, with 11 bases between them. This CDR3 region has 14 residues. Germline values: CDR1 SGHAT, CDR2 FQDESV (reference sequence).

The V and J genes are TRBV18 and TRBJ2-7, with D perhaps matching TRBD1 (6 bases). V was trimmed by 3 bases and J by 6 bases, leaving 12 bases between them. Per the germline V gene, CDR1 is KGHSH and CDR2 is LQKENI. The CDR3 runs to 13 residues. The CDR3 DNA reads TGTGCCAGCTCACCGGACAGAGGGGCCGAGCAGTACTTC. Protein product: CASSPDRGAEQYF.

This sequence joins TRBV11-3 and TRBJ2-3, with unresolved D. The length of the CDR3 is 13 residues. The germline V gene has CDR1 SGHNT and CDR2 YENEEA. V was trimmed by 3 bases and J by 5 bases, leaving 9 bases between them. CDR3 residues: CASSLGWGDTQYF. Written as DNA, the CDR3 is TGTGCCAGCAGCTTGGGGTGGGGAGATACGCAGTATTTT.

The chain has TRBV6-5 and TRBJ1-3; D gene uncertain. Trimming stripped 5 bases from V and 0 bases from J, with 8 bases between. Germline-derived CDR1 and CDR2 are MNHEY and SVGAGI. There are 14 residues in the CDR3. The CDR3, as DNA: TGTGCCAGCAGTCGCGGGCTCTCTGGAAACACCATATATTTT. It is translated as CASSRGLSGNTIYF.

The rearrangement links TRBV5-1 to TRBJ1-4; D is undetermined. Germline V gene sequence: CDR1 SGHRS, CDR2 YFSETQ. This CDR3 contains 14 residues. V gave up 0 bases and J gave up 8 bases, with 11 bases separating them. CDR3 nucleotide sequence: TGCGCCAGCAGCTTGGTGGGCAGCGGAGAAAAACTGTTTTTT. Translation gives CASSLVGSGEKLFF.

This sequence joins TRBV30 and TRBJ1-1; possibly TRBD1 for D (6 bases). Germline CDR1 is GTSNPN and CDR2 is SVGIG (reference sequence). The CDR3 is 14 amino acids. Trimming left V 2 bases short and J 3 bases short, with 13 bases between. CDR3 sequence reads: CAWSRRGRYTEAFF. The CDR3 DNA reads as TGTGCCTGGAGTCGGAGGGGGAGATACACTGAAGCTTTCTTT.

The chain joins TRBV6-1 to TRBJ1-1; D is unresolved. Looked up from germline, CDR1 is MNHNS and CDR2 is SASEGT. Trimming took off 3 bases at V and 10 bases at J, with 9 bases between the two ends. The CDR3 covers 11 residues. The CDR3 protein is CASSDPGRAFF. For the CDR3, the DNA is TGTGCCAGCAGTGACCCGGGCCGAGCTTTCTTT.

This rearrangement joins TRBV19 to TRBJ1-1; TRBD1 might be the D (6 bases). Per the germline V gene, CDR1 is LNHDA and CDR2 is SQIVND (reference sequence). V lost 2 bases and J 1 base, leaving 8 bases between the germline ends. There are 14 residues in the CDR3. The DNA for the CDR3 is TGTGCCAGTAGTATAATAGGGGGGAACACTGAAGCTTTCTTT. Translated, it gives CASSIIGGNTEAFF.